This T cell receptor (beta chain) was profiled in a study of cytomegalovirus exposure and HLA in healthy donors. Turning to this clone: Antigen: not known.

The PCR had 60 Vbeta and 13 Jbeta primers. Here immunoSEQ multiplex PCR was the method, and the copy in TCRdb shows in-frame clones only, minus some. The sample carries 80,000 or so clones, roughly four fifths recorded once. The V end lost 0 bases, the J end lost 6 bases, and 6 bases lay between the germline ends. The CDR3 covers 12 residues. In germline, CDR1 is SQVTM, CDR2 ANQGSEA. Points from the study as a whole: HLA allele associations emerged for about 18,000 TCR beta sequences in a later analysis, at 0.05 false discovery rate. Accurate HLA-A and HLA-B prediction from TCR beta sequences was reported for most subjects.

The source is a man aged 35-49 years in good health and CMV-seronegative. Sequencing used PBMCs. This rearrangement joins TRBV29-1 to TRBJ2-1; unclear D gene. In nucleotides, the CDR3 is TGCAGCGTTGAAGATGGCCTCAATGAGCAGTTCTTC. Translating gives CSVEDGLNEQFF.